This TCR beta chain was profiled in a study of blood T cells in healthy people across ages. This clonotype was recorded a few times. Its antigen remains unknown. Samples had at least 6 million PBMCs isolated from them. Study results and limitations: Higher diversity and more naive CD4+ cells were features of long-lived donors, compared to aged donors.

A second PCR of roughly 7 to 11 cycles used a sample-barcoded 5' primer and a J-beta primer mix. TCRdb itself ran the 5' RACE reads through MiXCR, one entry per CDR3 protein. The table includes roughly 800,000 distinct CDR3 sequences, roughly 26% detected once. V gave up 4 bases and J gave up 2 bases, with 11 bases separating them. The CDR3 is 14 amino acids. From germline, CDR1 is SGHRS and CDR2 YFSETQ. These same records also appear under a second study, on T cells of mothers and their children. That study reports: Per child, around 3 million TCR beta CDR3 reads were obtained, against over 9 million per mother.

The source of this sequence is a boy aged 10-17 years in good health. Material for sequencing was blood. J is TRBJ2-3 and V is TRBV5-1; no definite D call. The CDR3 nucleotides read TGCGCCAGCAGCCCCGGGCCTCACACAGATACGCAGTATTTT. It translates to CASSPGPHTDTQYF.